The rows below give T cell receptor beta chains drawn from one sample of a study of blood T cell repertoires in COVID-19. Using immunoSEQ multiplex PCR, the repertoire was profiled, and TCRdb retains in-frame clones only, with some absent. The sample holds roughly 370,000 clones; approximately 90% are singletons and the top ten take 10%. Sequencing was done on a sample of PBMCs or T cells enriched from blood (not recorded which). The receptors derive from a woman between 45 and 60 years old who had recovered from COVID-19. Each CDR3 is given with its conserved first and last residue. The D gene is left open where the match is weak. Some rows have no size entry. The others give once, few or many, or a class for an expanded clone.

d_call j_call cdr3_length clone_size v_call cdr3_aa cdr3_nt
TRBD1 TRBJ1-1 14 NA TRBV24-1 CATSVVRGWTEAFF TGTGCCACCAGTGTAGTCAGGGGGTGGACTGAAGCTTTCTTT
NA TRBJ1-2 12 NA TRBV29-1 CSAEGRNYGYTF TGCAGCGCCGAGGGCCGAAACTATGGCTACACCTTC
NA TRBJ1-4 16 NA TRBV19 CASSIDAWPSNEKLFF TGTGCCAGTAGTATAGATGCCTGGCCGTCTAATGAAAAACTGTTTTTT
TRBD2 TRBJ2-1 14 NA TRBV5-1 CASSTGLAYNEQFF TGCGCCAGCAGCACGGGACTAGCCTACAATGAGCAGTTCTTC
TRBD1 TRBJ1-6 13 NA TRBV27 CASRRQGESPLHF TGTGCCAGCAGGCGGCAGGGGGAATCACCCCTCCACTTT
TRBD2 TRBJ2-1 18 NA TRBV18 CASSPLMGPAGDDNEQFF TGTGCCAGCTCACCCTTAATGGGGCCGGCGGGGGACGACAATGAGCAGTTCTTC
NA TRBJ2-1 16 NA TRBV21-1 CASSKDGQSSYNEQFF TGTGCCAGCAGCAAAGACGGACAAAGCTCCTACAATGAGCAGTTCTTC
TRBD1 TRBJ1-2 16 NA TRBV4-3 CASRGTGARRGYGYTF TGCGCCAGCAGAGGGACAGGGGCCCGTCGGGGCTATGGCTACACCTTC
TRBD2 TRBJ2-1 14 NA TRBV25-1 CASETSGLNNEQFF TGTGCCAGCGAAACTAGCGGCTTAAACAATGAGCAGTTCTTC
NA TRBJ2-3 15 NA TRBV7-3 CASSLASAASDTQYF TGTGCCAGCAGCTTGGCTAGCGCCGCATCAGATACGCAGTATTTT
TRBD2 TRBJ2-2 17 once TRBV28 CASSLFLLAGNTGELFF TGTGCCAGCAGTTTATTCCTCCTAGCGGGCAACACCGGGGAGCTGTTTTTT
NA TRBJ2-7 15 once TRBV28 CASSSPGPGTSEQYF TGTGCCAGCAGTTCTCCGGGACCTGGGACTTCCGAGCAGTACTTC
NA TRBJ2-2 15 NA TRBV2 CASSDQGLEVRELFF TGTGCCAGCAGTGACCAGGGACTCGAGGTACGGGAGCTGTTTTTT
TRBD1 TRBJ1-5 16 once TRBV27 CASSSGPPATGQPQHF TGTGCCAGCAGCTCAGGACCCCCCGCGACAGGGCAGCCCCAGCATTTT
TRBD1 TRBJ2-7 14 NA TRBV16 CASSQWGTGNEQYF TGTGCCAGCAGCCAATGGGGGACAGGGAACGAGCAGTACTTC
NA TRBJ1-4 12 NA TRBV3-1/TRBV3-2 CASSQVRGQLFF TGTGCCAGCAGCCAAGTGCGGGGCCAGTTGTTTTTT
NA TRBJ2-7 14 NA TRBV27 CASRTTTNSYEQYF TGTGCCAGCAGGACCACGACAAACTCCTACGAGCAGTACTTC
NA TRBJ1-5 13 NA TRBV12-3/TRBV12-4 CASRRTWNQPQHF TGTGCCAGCAGGCGGACATGGAACCAGCCCCAGCATTTT
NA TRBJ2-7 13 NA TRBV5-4 CASSFVDKYEQYF TGTGCCAGCAGCTTCGTGGACAAATACGAGCAGTACTTC
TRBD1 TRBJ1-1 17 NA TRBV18 CASSPPGTGIRNTEAFF TGTGCCAGCTCACCACCCGGGACAGGGATCCGGAACACTGAAGCTTTCTTT
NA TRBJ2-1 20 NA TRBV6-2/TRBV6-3 CASSYPQNPTTTIIYNEQFF TGTGCCAGCAGTTACCCCCAAAACCCCACGACTACCATAATCTACAATGAGCAGTTCTTC
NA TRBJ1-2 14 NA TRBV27 CASSTGGYNYGYTF TGTGCCAGCAGTACGGGGGGCTATAACTATGGCTACACCTTC
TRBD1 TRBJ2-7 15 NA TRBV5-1 CASSFGTGRTYEQYF TGCGCCAGCAGCTTTGGGACAGGGAGAACCTACGAGCAGTACTTC
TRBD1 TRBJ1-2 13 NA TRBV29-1 CSVEGTANYGYTF TGCAGCGTTGAGGGGACAGCCAACTATGGCTACACCTTC
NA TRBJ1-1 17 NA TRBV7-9 CASSKTTGHQADTEAFF TGTGCCAGCAGCAAGACAACAGGCCATCAGGCGGACACTGAAGCTTTCTTT
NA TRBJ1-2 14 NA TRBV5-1 CASSLEQGRYGYTF TGCGCCAGCAGCTTGGAACAGGGTCGCTATGGCTACACCTTC
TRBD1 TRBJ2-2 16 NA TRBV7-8 CASSTRRDRGTGELFF TGTGCCAGCAGCACCCGCCGGGACAGGGGTACCGGGGAGCTGTTTTTT
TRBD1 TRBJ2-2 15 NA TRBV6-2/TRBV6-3 CASSPSDRRAGELFF TGTGCCAGCAGTCCATCGGACAGGCGAGCCGGGGAGCTGTTTTTT
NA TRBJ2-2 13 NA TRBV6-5 CASSYTGTGELFF TGTGCCAGCAGTTACACAGGCACCGGGGAGCTGTTTTTT
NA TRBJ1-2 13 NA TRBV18 CASSPSREGGYTF TGTGCCAGCTCACCCTCCAGGGAAGGGGGCTACACCTTC
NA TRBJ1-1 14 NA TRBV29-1 CSVEYRVGNTEAFF TGCAGCGTTGAATACAGGGTAGGCAACACTGAAGCTTTCTTT
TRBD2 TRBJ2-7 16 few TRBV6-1 CASSESVRGFSYEQYF TGTGCCAGCAGTGAATCGGTGCGGGGGTTCTCCTACGAGCAGTACTTC
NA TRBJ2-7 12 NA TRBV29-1 CSVEGATYEQYF TGCAGCGTTGAAGGCGCAACCTACGAGCAGTACTTC
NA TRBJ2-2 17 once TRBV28 CASRKQRWGANTGELFF TGTGCCAGCCGGAAACAGAGGTGGGGCGCGAACACCGGGGAGCTGTTTTTT
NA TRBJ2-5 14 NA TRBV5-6 CASSYRVGQGAQYF TGTGCCAGCAGCTACAGGGTCGGTCAAGGGGCCCAGTACTTC
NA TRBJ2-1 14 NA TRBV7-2 CASSLVAGDNEQFF TGTGCCAGCAGCTTAGTCGCCGGGGACAATGAGCAGTTCTTC
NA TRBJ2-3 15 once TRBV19 CASSIDMPGFDTQYF TGTGCCAGTAGTATAGATATGCCCGGGTTCGATACGCAGTATTTT
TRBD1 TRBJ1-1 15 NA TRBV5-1 CASSPGQGAITEAFF TGCGCCAGCAGCCCGGGACAGGGGGCAATCACTGAAGCTTTCTTT
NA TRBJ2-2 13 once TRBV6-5 CASSYSPSRELFF TGTGCCAGCAGTTACTCCCCCAGTCGGGAGCTGTTTTTT
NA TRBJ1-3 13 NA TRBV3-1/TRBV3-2 CASSLSSGNTIYF TGTGCCAGCAGCCTATCCTCTGGAAACACCATATATTTT
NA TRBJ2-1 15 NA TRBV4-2 CASSQDLAGGGEQFF TGTGCCAGCAGCCAAGATCTAGCTGGTGGAGGTGAGCAGTTCTTC
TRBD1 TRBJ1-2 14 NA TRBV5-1 CASRRTGSNYGYTF TGCGCCAGCAGACGGACAGGAAGCAACTATGGCTACACCTTC
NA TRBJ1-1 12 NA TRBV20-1 CSASSTGLAAFF TGCAGTGCTAGTTCGACGGGACTAGCAGCTTTCTTT
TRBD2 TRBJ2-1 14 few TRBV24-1 CATGYGTSGGEQFF TGTGCCACCGGTTACGGGACTAGCGGGGGAGAGCAGTTCTTC
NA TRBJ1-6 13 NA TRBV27 CASSQYGGSPLHF TGTGCCAGCAGTCAGTACGGGGGTTCACCCCTCCACTTT
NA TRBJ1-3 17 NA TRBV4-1 CASSPRPEGVGGNTIYF TGCGCCAGCAGCCCCAGGCCCGAGGGAGTAGGCGGAAACACCATATATTTT